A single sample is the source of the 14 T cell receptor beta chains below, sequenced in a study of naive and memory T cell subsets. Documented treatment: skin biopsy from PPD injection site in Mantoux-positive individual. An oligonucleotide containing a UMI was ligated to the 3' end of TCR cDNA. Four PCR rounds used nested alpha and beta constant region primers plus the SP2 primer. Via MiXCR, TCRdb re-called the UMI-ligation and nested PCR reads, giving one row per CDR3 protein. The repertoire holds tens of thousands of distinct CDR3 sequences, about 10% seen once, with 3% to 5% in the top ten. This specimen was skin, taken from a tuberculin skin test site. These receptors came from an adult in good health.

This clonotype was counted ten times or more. The chain's CDR3 is CSVERIAGGSYNEQFF. The CDR3, as DNA: TGCAGCGTTGAACGGATCGCAGGGGGAAGCTACAATGAGCAGTTCTTC. The chain joins TRBV29-1 to TRBJ2-1; 7 nucleotides agree with TRBD1. Germline values: CDR1 SQVTM, CDR2 ANQGSEA. Trimming cost V 2 bases and J 3 bases; bases outside gene matches: 10. The CDR3 is 16 amino acids.

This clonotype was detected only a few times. CDR3 DNA sequence: TGTGCCACCCAGAACGATATTAATCAGCCCCAGCATTTT. Protein product: CATQNDINQPQHF. The chain recombines TRBV2 with TRBJ1-5; no clear D. The CDR3 contains 13 residues. In germline, CDR1 is SNHLY, CDR2 FYNNEI. The ends were cut back, 10 bases at V and 4 bases at J, with 14 bases in the middle.

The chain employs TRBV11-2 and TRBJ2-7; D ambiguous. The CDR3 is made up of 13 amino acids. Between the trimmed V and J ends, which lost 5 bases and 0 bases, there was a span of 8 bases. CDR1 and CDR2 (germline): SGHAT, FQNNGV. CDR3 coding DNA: TGTGCCAGCAGCCCGGGTGGCTCCTACGAGCAGTACTTC. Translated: CASSPGGSYEQYF.

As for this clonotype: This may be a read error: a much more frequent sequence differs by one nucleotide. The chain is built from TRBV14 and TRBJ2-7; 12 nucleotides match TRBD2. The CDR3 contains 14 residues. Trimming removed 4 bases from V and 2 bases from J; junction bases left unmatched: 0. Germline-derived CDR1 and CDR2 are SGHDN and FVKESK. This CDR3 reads CASSRTSGAYEQYF. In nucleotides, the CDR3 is TGTGCCAGCAGCCGGACTAGCGGGGCCTACGAGCAGTACTTC. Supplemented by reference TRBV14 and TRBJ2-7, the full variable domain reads EAGVTQFPSHSVIEKGQTVTLRCDPISGHDNLYWYRRVMGKEIKFLLHFVKESKQDESGMPNNRFLAERTGGTYSTLKVQPAELEDSGVYFCASSRTSGAYEQYFGPGTRLTVT.

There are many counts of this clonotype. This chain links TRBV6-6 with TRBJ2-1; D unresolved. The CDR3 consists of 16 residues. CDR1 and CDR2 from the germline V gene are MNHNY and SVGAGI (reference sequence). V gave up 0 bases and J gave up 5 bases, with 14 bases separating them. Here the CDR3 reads CASSYSLQSVDNEQFF. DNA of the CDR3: TGTGCCAGCAGTTACTCGCTACAGAGTGTCGACAATGAGCAGTTCTTC.

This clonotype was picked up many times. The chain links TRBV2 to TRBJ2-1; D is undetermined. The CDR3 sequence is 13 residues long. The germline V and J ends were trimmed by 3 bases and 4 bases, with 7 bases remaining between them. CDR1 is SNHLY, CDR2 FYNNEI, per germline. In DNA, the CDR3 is TGTGCCAGCAGTGAGAGTCAGTACAATGAGCAGTTCTTC. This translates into CASSESQYNEQFF.

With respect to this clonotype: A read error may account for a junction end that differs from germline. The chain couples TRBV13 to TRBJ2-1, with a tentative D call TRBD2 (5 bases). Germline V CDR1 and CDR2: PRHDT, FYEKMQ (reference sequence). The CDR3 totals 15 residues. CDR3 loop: CASSLGLGIYNERFF. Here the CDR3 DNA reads TGTGCCAGCAGCTTAGGCCTCGGGATTTACAATGAGCGGTTCTTC.

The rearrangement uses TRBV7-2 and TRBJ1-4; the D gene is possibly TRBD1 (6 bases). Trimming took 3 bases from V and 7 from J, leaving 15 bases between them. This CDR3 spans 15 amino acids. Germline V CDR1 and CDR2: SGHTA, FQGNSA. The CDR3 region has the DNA TGTGCCAGCAGCTTGCTGACAGGAGCTTCTGAAAAACTGTTTTTT. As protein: CASSLLTGASEKLFF.

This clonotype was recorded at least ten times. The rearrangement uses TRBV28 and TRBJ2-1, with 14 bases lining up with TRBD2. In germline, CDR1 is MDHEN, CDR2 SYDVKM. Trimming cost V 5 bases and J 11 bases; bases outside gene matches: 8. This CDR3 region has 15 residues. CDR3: CASSLPGTSGGKQFF. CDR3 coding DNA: TGTGCCAGCAGTCTACCCGGGACTAGCGGGGGTAAGCAGTTCTTC.

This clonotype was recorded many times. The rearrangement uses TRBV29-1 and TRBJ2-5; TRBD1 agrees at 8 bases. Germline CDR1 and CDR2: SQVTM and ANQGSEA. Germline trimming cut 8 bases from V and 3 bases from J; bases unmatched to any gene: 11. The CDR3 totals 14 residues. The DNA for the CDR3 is TGCAGCACCCGCGGAGGACAGGGCGAAGAGACCCAGTACTTC. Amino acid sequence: CSTRGGQGEETQYF.

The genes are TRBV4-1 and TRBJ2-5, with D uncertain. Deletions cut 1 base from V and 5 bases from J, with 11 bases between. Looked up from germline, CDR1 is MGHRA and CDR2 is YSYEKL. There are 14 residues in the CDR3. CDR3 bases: TGCGCCAGCAGCCAAGGGGCCTCCACGGAGACCCAGTACTTC. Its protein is CASSQGASTETQYF.

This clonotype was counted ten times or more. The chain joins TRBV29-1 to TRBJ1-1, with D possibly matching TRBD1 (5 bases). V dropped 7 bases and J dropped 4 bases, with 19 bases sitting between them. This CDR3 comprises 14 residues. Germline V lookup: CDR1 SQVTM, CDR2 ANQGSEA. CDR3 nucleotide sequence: TGCAGCGCTCGAAAAGGGGTAGCACGCACTGAAGCTTTCTTT. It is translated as CSARKGVARTEAFF.

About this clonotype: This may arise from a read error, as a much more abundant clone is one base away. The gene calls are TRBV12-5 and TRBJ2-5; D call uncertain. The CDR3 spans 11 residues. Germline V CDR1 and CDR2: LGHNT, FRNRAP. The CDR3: CASGTLETEYF. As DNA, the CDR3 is TGTGCTAGTGGTACCTTAGAGACCGAGTACTTC.

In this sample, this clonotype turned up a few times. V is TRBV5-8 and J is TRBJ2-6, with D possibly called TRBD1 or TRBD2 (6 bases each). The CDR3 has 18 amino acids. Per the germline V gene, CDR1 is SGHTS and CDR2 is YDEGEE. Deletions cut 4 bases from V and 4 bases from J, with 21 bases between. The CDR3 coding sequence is TGTGCCAGCAGCCCCAGAAGGGGGGCTCGCGGGGGGGCCAACGTCCTGACTTTC. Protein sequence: CASSPRRGARGGANVLTF.